This T cell receptor beta chain was sequenced for a study of Ad26.COV2.S vaccination and SARS-CoV-2 variants. At the level of the study: Donor had been placed in the Ad26.COV2.S arm of the COV1001 trial.

Broader study findings: Spike-specific TCR breadth was greater after Ad26.COV2.S than placebo. Using TCR breadth and depth analyses may have led to underestimated total T cell responses.

About this clone itself: Its antigen remains unknown.

Clones were read by immunoSEQ multiplex PCR, and TCRdb kept only the in-frame ones, dropping some. The table lists about 470,000 clones, roughly 87% of them singletons, with 4.3% in the top ten. The sample's treatment: around 19 received Ad26.COV2.S at low or high dose, single or two shots; 5 received placebo; per-sample allocation not given. Day 63 after the first injection of vaccine or placebo was the sampling time. The V gene's germline CDR1 is KGHDR and CDR2 SFDVKD. Trimming took 4 bases from V and 0 from J, leaving 6 bases between them. The CDR3 sequence is 15 residues long. Here the sequenced sample was peripheral blood, taken in a trial of Ad26.COV2.S vaccine versus placebo. The clonotype comes from a person aged 18-65 years who received the Ad26.COV2.S COVID-19 vaccine or a placebo. The rearrangement uses TRBV24-1 and TRBJ2-6, with D unresolved. CDR3 nucleotide sequence: TGTGCCACCAGTGACCCGCTCTCTGGGGCCAACGTCCTGACTTTC. This sequence encodes CATSDPLSGANVLTF.